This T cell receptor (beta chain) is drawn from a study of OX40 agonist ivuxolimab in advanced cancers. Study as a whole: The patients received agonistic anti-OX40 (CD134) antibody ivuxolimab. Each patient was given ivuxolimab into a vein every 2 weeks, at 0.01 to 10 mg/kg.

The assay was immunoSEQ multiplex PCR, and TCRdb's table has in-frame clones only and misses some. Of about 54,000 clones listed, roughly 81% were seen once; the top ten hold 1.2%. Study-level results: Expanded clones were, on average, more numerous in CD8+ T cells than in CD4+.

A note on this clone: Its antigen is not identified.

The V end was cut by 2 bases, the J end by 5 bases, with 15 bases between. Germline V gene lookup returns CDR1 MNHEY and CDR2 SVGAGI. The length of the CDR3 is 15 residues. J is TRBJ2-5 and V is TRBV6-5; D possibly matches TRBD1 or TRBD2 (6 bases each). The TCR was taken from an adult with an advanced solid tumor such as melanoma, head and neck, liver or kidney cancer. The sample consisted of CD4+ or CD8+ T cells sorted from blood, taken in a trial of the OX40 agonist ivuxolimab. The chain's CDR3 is CASSYRGIGGETQYF. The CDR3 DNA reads TGTGCCAGCAGTTACCGGGGAATAGGGGGGGAGACCCAGTACTTC.